These T cell receptor beta chains were read from a single sample in a study of blood T cells in healthy people across ages. TCRdb re-called the 5' RACE reads through MiXCR, storing one row per CDR3 protein. The profile shows around 500,000 distinct CDR3 sequences, about 45% of them singletons. The sequenced material came from blood. The receptor set was obtained from an elderly man in good health. CDR3s include the opening cysteine and the closing phenylalanine or tryptophan. The order of the fields is CDR3 DNA, CDR3 protein, V gene, D gene, J gene, clone size. A D gene is named only where the DNA matches it firmly. Only some rows state a clone size, as once, few, many or a class for expanded clones.

CDR3nt: TGTGCCGGCAGACAGAACACCAATGAGCAGTTCTTC
CDR3aa: CAGRQNTNEQFF
v_gene: TRBV5-5
d_gene: NA
j_gene: TRBJ2-1
abundance: NA

CDR3nt: TGTGCCAGCACCCTCGGGTTTACGCAGTATTTT
CDR3aa: CASTLGFTQYF
v_gene: TRBV12-3/TRBV12-4
d_gene: NA
j_gene: TRBJ2-3
abundance: NA

CDR3nt: TGCGCCAGCAGCTTGCTAGCGGAAAAACAAGGGACCCAGTACTTC
CDR3aa: CASSLLAEKQGTQYF
v_gene: TRBV5-1
d_gene: TRBD2
j_gene: TRBJ2-5
abundance: NA

CDR3nt: TGCGCCAGCAGTGGGCACAGAGGATTCAATGAGCAGTTCTTC
CDR3aa: CASSGHRGFNEQFF
v_gene: TRBV4-3
d_gene: NA
j_gene: TRBJ2-1
abundance: NA

CDR3nt: TGTGCCAGCAGTTTTGACAGACGGAACATTCAGTACTTC
CDR3aa: CASSFDRRNIQYF
v_gene: TRBV12-3/TRBV12-4
d_gene: NA
j_gene: TRBJ2-4
abundance: few

CDR3nt: TGTGCCAGCAGAAGACTAGCGGGGCACCACACAGATACGCAGTATTTT
CDR3aa: CASRRLAGHHTDTQYF
v_gene: TRBV6-5
d_gene: TRBD2
j_gene: TRBJ2-3
abundance: many

CDR3nt: TGCAGTGCGGGGGACAGGGGTTACGAGCAGTACTTC
CDR3aa: CSAGDRGYEQYF
v_gene: TRBV20-1
d_gene: TRBD1
j_gene: TRBJ2-7
abundance: NA

CDR3nt: TGTGCCAGCAGCAAAGTCGGGGACAGGGTACGCTCTGGGGCCAACGTCCTGACTTTC
CDR3aa: CASSKVGDRVRSGANVLTF
v_gene: TRBV21-1
d_gene: NA
j_gene: TRBJ2-6
abundance: few

CDR3nt: TGTGCCAGCAGCGTAGAGGCGGGGGGAACTGAAGCTTTCTTT
CDR3aa: CASSVEAGGTEAFF
v_gene: TRBV9
d_gene: NA
j_gene: TRBJ1-1
abundance: NA

CDR3nt: TGCAGTGCTAGAGGACTAGCGCGGGTAGAGACCCAGTACTTC
CDR3aa: CSARGLARVETQYF
v_gene: TRBV20-1
d_gene: TRBD2
j_gene: TRBJ2-5
abundance: NA

CDR3nt: NA
CDR3aa: CASSSSSGGRVDTQYF
v_gene: TRBV5-6
d_gene: NA
j_gene: TRBJ2-3
abundance: NA

CDR3nt: TGTGCCAGCAGACAGGGACTAGCGGGAGGGAATGAGCAGTTCTTC
CDR3aa: CASRQGLAGGNEQFF
v_gene: TRBV28
d_gene: TRBD2
j_gene: TRBJ2-1
abundance: NA

CDR3nt: TGTGCCAGCTCACTCAACGACCCAGCGATATATGGCTACACCTTC
CDR3aa: CASSLNDPAIYGYTF
v_gene: TRBV18
d_gene: NA
j_gene: TRBJ1-2
abundance: NA

CDR3nt: TGTGCTAGCAACCCAAGGACAGTCCTCTCCTACGAGCAGTACTTC
CDR3aa: CASNPRTVLSYEQYF
v_gene: TRBV7-7
d_gene: NA
j_gene: TRBJ2-7
abundance: NA

CDR3nt: TGTGCCAGCAGCCAAGATTTCCGGGGGATGGGATACACCTTC
CDR3aa: CASSQDFRGMGYTF
v_gene: TRBV3-1
d_gene: NA
j_gene: TRBJ1-2
abundance: NA

CDR3nt: TGCAGTGCTAGGGAGCCGAGCGGGGGGAGCTCCTACGAGCAGTACTTC
CDR3aa: CSAREPSGGSSYEQYF
v_gene: TRBV20-1
d_gene: TRBD2
j_gene: TRBJ2-7
abundance: NA

CDR3nt: TGTGCCAGCAGCTCCCAGGCAGGGGGAGGCTACACCTTC
CDR3aa: CASSSQAGGGYTF
v_gene: TRBV7-2
d_gene: TRBD1
j_gene: TRBJ1-2
abundance: NA

CDR3nt: TGCAGTGCTAGAGACCCCCGAGAATACAATCAGCCCCAGCATTTT
CDR3aa: CSARDPREYNQPQHF
v_gene: TRBV20-1
d_gene: NA
j_gene: TRBJ1-5
abundance: few

CDR3nt: TGCAGCGTTGAAGGGTCAGGGATCTATGGCTGCACCTTC
CDR3aa: CSVEGSGIYGCTF
v_gene: TRBV29-1
d_gene: NA
j_gene: TRBJ1-2
abundance: NA

CDR3nt: TGTGCCAGCAGTTCTCAGGTGGCGGCGGAGACCCAGTACTTC
CDR3aa: CASSSQVAAETQYF
v_gene: TRBV6-5
d_gene: NA
j_gene: TRBJ2-5
abundance: once